The clone carrying this T cell receptor beta chain came up a few times. TCRdb keeps only in-frame clones here, not all; method: immunoSEQ multiplex PCR. The repertoire holds approximately 29,000 clones, with roughly 80% as singletons. These data come from a study of regulatory dendritic cells for organ transplantation. This CDR3 has 14 residues. Per germline, CDR1 LNHDA and CDR2 SQIVND (reference sequence). Trimming removed 8 bases from V and 2 bases from J, with 13 bases in between. The V gene is TRBV19, the J gene TRBJ1-5; tentatively, D is TRBD1 (5 bases). The clonotype originates from a human donor in good health. Sequences were obtained from naive CD4+ T cells from blood. The subset here: CD45RA+ naive T cells. The CDR3 coding sequence is TGTGCCAGTGTGCAGGGTCCGGGCAATCAGCCCCAGCATTTT. Residues: CASVQGPGNQPQHF.